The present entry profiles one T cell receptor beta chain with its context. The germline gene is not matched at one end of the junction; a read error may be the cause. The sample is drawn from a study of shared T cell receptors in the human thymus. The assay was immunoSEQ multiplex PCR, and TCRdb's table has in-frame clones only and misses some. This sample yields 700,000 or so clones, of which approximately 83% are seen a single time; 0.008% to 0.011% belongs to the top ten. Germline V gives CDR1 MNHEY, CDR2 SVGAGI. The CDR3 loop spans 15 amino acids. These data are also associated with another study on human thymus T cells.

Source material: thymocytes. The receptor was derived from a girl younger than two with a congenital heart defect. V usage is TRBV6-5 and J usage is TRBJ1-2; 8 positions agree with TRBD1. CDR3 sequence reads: CASSSYRGFNYGYTF. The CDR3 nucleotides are TGTGCCAGTAGTTCCTACAGGGGGTTTAACTATGGCTACACCTTC.